Below, 7 T cell receptor beta chains from the same sample are listed, as sequenced in a study of T cells in localized non-small cell lung cancer. The method was immunoSEQ multiplex PCR; TCRdb's version includes in-frame clones alone and lacks a portion of them. The top ten clones hold roughly 4.5% of a sample with 27,000 or so clones, roughly four fifths of them seen once. The sequences come from peripheral blood, collected before any cancer treatment. The origin of the receptors is a woman aged 40 to 75 with stage I lung adenocarcinoma.

V gene TRBV9 combines with J gene TRBJ2-3; 8 nucleotides align to TRBD2. Germline-derived CDR1 and CDR2 are SGDLS and YYNGEE. The CDR3 is made up of 20 amino acids. V lost 0 bases, J lost 1 base, and 16 bases stayed unmatched. CDR3 residues: CASSVAPSGGNPLGTDTQYF. The CDR3 DNA reads TGTGCCAGCAGCGTAGCTCCCAGCGGGGGTAACCCCCTGGGCACAGATACGCAGTATTTT.

The chain carries TRBV11-2 and TRBJ2-2; no definite D call. Trimming removed 5 bases from V and 9 bases from J, with 10 bases in between. Germline CDR1 is SGHAT and CDR2 is FQNNGV. The CDR3 runs to 12 residues. The DNA for the CDR3 is TGTGCCAGCAGCCCCTCTGGCCGGGAGCTGTTTTTT. Protein sequence: CASSPSGRELFF.

This clone was seen only once. CDR3 nucleotides: TGTGCCTGGAGTGTAAACCGGGAGCAGTACTTC. Translating gives CAWSVNREQYF. The J gene is TRBJ2-7, the V gene TRBV30; D is unclear. This CDR3 contains 11 residues. The germline gives CDR1 GTSNPN, CDR2 SVGIG (reference sequence). The V end lost 0 bases, the J end lost 7 bases, and 7 bases lay between the germline ends.

The chain has TRBV5-6 and TRBJ1-2; 7 bases are a match to TRBD1. Losses at the gene ends were 0 bases for V and 5 bases for J; bases not matched to a gene: 13. Germline assignment: CDR1 SGHDT and CDR2 YYEEEE. The CDR3 runs 17 residues. CDR3 in amino acids: CASSLAEFLSGGYGYTF. CDR3 DNA: TGTGCCAGCAGCTTGGCCGAGTTTTTGTCAGGGGGATATGGCTACACCTTC.

The V and J genes are TRBV30 and TRBJ2-7; D remains ambiguous. The CDR3 runs 16 residues. Germline V lookup: CDR1 GTSNPN, CDR2 SVGIG (reference sequence). V lost 1 base to trimming and J lost 0 bases, with 16 bases between them. Here the CDR3 DNA reads TGTGCCTGGAGTGCTCCAAGGTGGGGAACCTCCTACGAGCAGTACTTC. As protein: CAWSAPRWGTSYEQYF.

V gene TRBV7-2 combines with J gene TRBJ1-1; tentatively, D is TRBD1 (6 bases). Germline CDR1 and CDR2: SGHTA and FQGNSA. This CDR3 has 15 residues. V lost 4 bases and J 0 bases, leaving 12 bases between the germline ends. CDR3 region: CASSSRQAMNTEAFF. DNA for the CDR3: TGTGCCAGCAGCTCCCGACAGGCAATGAACACTGAAGCTTTCTTT.

The chain carries TRBV5-4 and TRBJ1-2; tentative D call: TRBD1 (6 bases). The CDR3 length is 13 residues. V was shortened by 4 bases and J by 4 bases, with 11 bases between the two germline ends. CDR1 and CDR2 from the germline V gene are SGHNT and YYREEE (reference sequence). The CDR3 DNA is TGTGCCAGCAGCAGAGGGGGGGCCTATGGCTACACCTTC. Amino acids: CASSRGGAYGYTF.